The 4 T cell receptor beta chains below come from one sample, sequenced in a study of T cells in Graves' hyperthyroidism and ophthalmopathy. There were TCR beta CDR3 regions amplified from RNA transcripts. The TCR CDR3 was amplified in a first-round RT-PCR using the HTBI primer set. A single record per CDR3 protein comes from TCRdb applying MiXCR to the multiplex PCR reads. The table records 450,000 to 650,000 distinct CDR3 sequences, 17% of them present only once. Sequencing input: blood. All receptors come from a woman aged 18-29 years with Graves' ophthalmopathy.

V and J are TRBV5-1 and TRBJ1-1, with 9 nucleotides matching TRBD1. Germline values: CDR1 SGHRS, CDR2 YFSETQ. J was trimmed by 5 bases and V by 0 bases; bases with no gene match: 11. This CDR3 comprises 17 residues. This chain's CDR3 is CASSLADRDRAGTEAFF. CDR3 DNA: TGCGCCAGCAGCTTGGCGGACCGGGACAGGGCCGGGACTGAAGCTTTCTTT.

The chain employs TRBV28 and TRBJ2-7; 7 bases agree with TRBD1. Trimming took 3 bases from V and 2 from J; bases not matched to a gene: 7. Germline values: CDR1 MDHEN, CDR2 SYDVKM. The CDR3 has 15 residues. The CDR3 coding sequence is TGTGCCAGCAGTTTTATCGGACAGGCTACCTACGAGCAGTACTTC. Translation gives CASSFIGQATYEQYF.

This clonotype was seen repeatedly, ten times or more. The chain uses TRBV6-1 and TRBJ2-1; D may be TRBD1 (5 bases). Germline CDR1 is MNHNS and CDR2 is SASEGT. Trimming left V 5 bases short and J 9 bases short, with 11 bases between. This CDR3 has 12 amino acids. The CDR3 is CASSSQGVEQFF. CDR3 coding DNA: TGTGCCAGCAGTTCCCAAGGGGTTGAGCAGTTCTTC.

J is TRBJ2-1 and V is TRBV20-1; tentatively, D is TRBD2 (7 bases). CDR1 and CDR2 from the germline V gene are DFQATT and SNEGSKA (reference sequence). There are 13 residues in the CDR3. CDR3 bases: TGCAGGGCGAGGGGGGGGATGTACAATGAGCAGTTCTTC. Translating it yields CRARGGMYNEQFF.